A selection of T cell receptor beta chains follows, all from one sample in a study of T cells after yellow fever vaccination. TCRdb called the 5' RACE reads again in MiXCR, with one record for every CDR3 protein. The sample has 140,000 to 150,000 distinct CDR3 sequences, 6.6% seen once. The sample here was CD4+ T cells sorted from PBMCs, taken 10 days after the yellow fever booster vaccination. The receptors were sampled from a man under 40 who received the YFV17D yellow fever vaccine. Each CDR3 is given with its conserved first and last residue. Fields, in order: CDR3 length, V gene, J gene, clone size, D gene, CDR3 DNA, CDR3 protein. A D gene is named only where the DNA matches it firmly. Clone size is stated in some rows and not others, as once, few, many or a class when expanded.

>15|TRBV6-5|TRBJ1-5|few|.
TGTGCCAGCAGGCGGACGGCCACGGGCAGTCAGCCCCAGCATTTT
CASRRTATGSQPQHF
>17|TRBV29-1|TRBJ2-1|few|TRBD2
TGCAGCGTGGGGGGGGGAGCTAGCGGGAGGGCCTTCAATGAGCAGTTCTTC
CSVGGGASGRAFNEQFF
>15|TRBV10-3|TRBJ2-3|many|TRBD2
TGTGCCATCAGTGTTTTAGCGGGAAGCACAGATACGCAGTATTTT
CAISVLAGSTDTQYF
>15|TRBV15|TRBJ2-7|many|.
TGTGCCACCAGCAGGGCTAGGGATGCAATCTACGAGCAGTACTTC
CATSRARDAIYEQYF
>16|TRBV5-1|TRBJ1-5|many|TRBD1
TGCGCCAGCAGCCGACAAATTGACAGGGGAAGTCAGCCCCAGCATTTT
CASSRQIDRGSQPQHF
>15|TRBV4-3|TRBJ2-5|.|TRBD2
TGCGCCAGCAGCCAAGACGGGCTAGCGGGAGAGACCCAGTACTTC
CASSQDGLAGETQYF
>16|TRBV9|TRBJ2-2|many|TRBD2
TGTGCCAGCAGCGAACGAAGCGGGAGGTTAACCGGGGAGCTGTTTTTT
CASSERSGRLTGELFF
>13|TRBV30|TRBJ2-7|few|.
TGTGCCTATGCGGGGTCCTGGTTCCACGAGCAGTACTTC
CAYAGSWFHEQYF
>11|TRBV20-1|TRBJ1-1|many|.
TGCAGCACCCGTCTGAACACTGAAGCTTTCTTT
CSTRLNTEAFF
>15|TRBV12-3/TRBV12-4|TRBJ2-5|many|.
TGTGCCAGCAGTTTAGCGCTGGCAGCCCAAGAGACCCAGTACTTC
CASSLALAAQETQYF
>14|TRBV20-1|TRBJ2-1|many|.
TGCAGTGCCTCCGTCAGCACCGGGTACAATGAGCAGTTCTTC
CSASVSTGYNEQFF
>16|TRBV28|TRBJ2-7|many|.
TGTGCCAGCACCACTGCAGGGACACAAGGTTCTTACGAGCAGTACTTC
CASTTAGTQGSYEQYF
>14|TRBV20-1|TRBJ2-7|few|.
TGCAGTGCCTCTATGGTTGGGGGGCCCTACGAGCAGTACTTC
CSASMVGGPYEQYF
>15|TRBV5-1|TRBJ2-7|many|TRBD2
TGCGCCAGCAGCTTGGATGCGGGAGTCCGATACGAGCAGTACTTC
CASSLDAGVRYEQYF
>14|TRBV18|TRBJ1-1|many|.
TGTGCCAGCTCACCCTTAGGGGTGAACACTGAAGCTTTCTTT
CASSPLGVNTEAFF